This is a list of T cell receptor beta chains from one sample in a study of monozygotic twins with inflammatory bowel disease. TCRdb reanalyzed the 5' RACE reads and collapses them to one entry per CDR3 protein, without DNA. Seen in this sample are roughly 150,000 distinct CDR3 sequences; the ten most common clones hold less than 2.5%. Input material: blood. These receptor sequences come from a human donor with ulcerative colitis or Crohn's disease, or a healthy co-twin of an affected twin (not recorded which). Both conserved end residues are part of each CDR3.

cdr3_aa cdr3_length j_call v_call
CASHPGTVYHPQHF 14 TRBJ1-5 TRBV6-1
CASSPGDRSSGNTIYF 16 TRBJ1-3 TRBV5-1
CSASDRLYEQYF 12 TRBJ2-7 TRBV20-1
CASSPRTGRETQYF 14 TRBJ2-5 TRBV12-3/TRBV12-4
CASSLPTGLAGDQYQETQYF 20 TRBJ2-5 TRBV11-1
CASSVMSIRRGGLMNEQFF 19 TRBJ2-1 TRBV9
CASSSSALWGHTEAFF 16 TRBJ1-1 TRBV13
CSANSFNNEQFF 12 TRBJ2-1 TRBV20-1
CSVVDRANQPQHF 13 TRBJ1-5 TRBV29-1
CASREDRGLNQPQHF 15 TRBJ1-5 TRBV6-1
CSARQGARDQPQHF 14 TRBJ1-5 TRBV20-1
CASTRDRGSYEQYF 14 TRBJ2-7 TRBV12-3/TRBV12-4
CSARPGTYPNQPQHF 15 TRBJ1-5 TRBV20-1
CASSFGTGTTPEAFF 15 TRBJ1-1 TRBV5-1
CASSSADSGNTIYF 14 TRBJ1-3 TRBV6-6
CASSLRQVREQYF 13 TRBJ2-7 TRBV5-1
CASSLHEKLFF 11 TRBJ1-4 TRBV28
CASSYDGTGFYEQYF 15 TRBJ2-7 TRBV6-5
CAWSGRPGASNTEAFF 16 TRBJ1-1 TRBV30
CASSPNVGLAGRSGETQYF 19 TRBJ2-5 TRBV6-4
CAISVLGDVREQYF 14 TRBJ2-7 TRBV10-3
CATSGPEGGSYEQYF 15 TRBJ2-7 TRBV24-1